A single sample is the source of the 10 T cell receptor beta chains below, sequenced in a study of T cells in Graves' hyperthyroidism and ophthalmopathy. Template material for amplifying TCR beta CDR3 regions consisted of RNA transcripts. RT-PCR in the first round (using the HTBI primer set) targeted the TCR CDR3. One entry per CDR3 protein, called by TCRdb with MiXCR from the multiplex PCR reads. The data show more than 300,000 distinct CDR3 sequences, about a sixth seen once. The sequencing input was blood. The receptor set was obtained from a woman in her thirties with Graves' hyperthyroidism that later progressed to Graves' ophthalmopathy.

This clonotype has ten or more counts. The chain carries TRBV2 and TRBJ1-4; 7 bases are a match to TRBD1. The length of the CDR3 is 19 residues. After removal of 5 bases from V and 0 bases from J, the junction contained 15 bases not matched to a gene. Germline V CDR1 and CDR2: SNHLY, FYNNEI. Here the CDR3 DNA reads TGTGCCAGCAGTACCCCCTTAGGGGCAGGGGGTACAACTAATGAAAAACTGTTTTTT. Amino acids: CASSTPLGAGGTTNEKLFF. The full variable domain, rest sourced from reference TRBV2 and TRBJ1-4, is EPEVTQTPSHQVTQMGQEVILRCVPISNHLYFYWYRQILGQKVEFLVSFYNNEISEKSEIFDDQFSVERPDGSNFTLKIRSTKLEDSAMYFCASSTPLGAGGTTNEKLFFGSGTQLSVL.

This clonotype was counted many times. Here the CDR3 DNA reads TGTGCCACCAGCCGGGGGGCCGATTCCTACAATGAGCAGTTCTTC. It codes for CATSRGADSYNEQFF. The chain uses TRBV24-1 and TRBJ2-1, with a possible D match to TRBD2 (7 bases). The germline gives CDR1 KGHDR, CDR2 SFDVKD. The CDR3 is 15 residues long. V lost 7 bases to trimming and J lost 1 base, with 13 bases between them.

This clonotype came up many times. The rearrangement uses TRBV27 and TRBJ1-2, with a weak D call TRBD1 (6 bases). The length of the CDR3 is 15 residues. From germline, CDR1 is MNHEY and CDR2 SMNVEV (reference sequence). The V end was cut by 5 bases, the J end by 7 bases, with 20 bases between. The CDR3: CASSPGPTGAFGYTF. CDR3 in DNA: TGTGCCAGCAGTCCGGGGCCTACGGGGGCATTTGGCTACACCTTC.

This chain joins TRBV7-2 and TRBJ1-1; the D gene is possibly TRBD1 (6 bases). Trimming cost V 7 bases and J 0 bases, with 15 bases left between them. Germline V gene lookup returns CDR1 SGHTA and CDR2 FQGNSA. The CDR3 covers 15 residues. In DNA, the CDR3 is TGTGCCAGCACCCTTAAGACAGGTGTGAACACTGAAGCTTTCTTT. It codes for CASTLKTGVNTEAFF.

This clonotype was detected only a few times. The V call is TRBV12-3 or TRBV12-4, the J call TRBJ2-7; 7 bases match TRBD1. The CDR3 length is 14 residues. Unmatched junction bases numbered 7, after V lost 6 bases and J lost 2 bases. The CDR3 spells CASSNRGTAYEQYF. CDR3 sequence (DNA): TGTGCCAGCAGCAATAGGGGGACAGCCTACGAGCAGTACTTC.

This clonotype has ten or more counts. This rearrangement joins TRBV13 to TRBJ1-1; D is perhaps TRBD1 (5 bases). Germline V gene data show CDR1 as PRHDT and CDR2 as FYEKMQ (reference sequence). V lost 4 bases and J 0 bases, leaving 24 bases between the germline ends. The CDR3 has 19 amino acids. In nucleotides, the CDR3 is TGTGCCAGCAGCTCATTGACGGGGGAGCAAGGAAATATGAACACTGAAGCTTTCTTT. It codes for CASSSLTGEQGNMNTEAFF. Combining the CDR3 with reference TRBV13 and TRBJ1-1 gives the whole variable domain AAGVIQSPRHLIKEKRETATLKCYPIPRHDTVYWYQQGPGQDPQFLISFYEKMQSDKGSIPDRFSAQQFSDYHSELNMSSLELGDSALYFCASSSLTGEQGNMNTEAFFGQGTRLTVV.

This clonotype occurred many times. The rearrangement uses TRBV30 and TRBJ2-5; 9 nucleotides align to TRBD1. This CDR3 has 15 residues. The germline V gene encodes CDR1 GTSNPN and CDR2 SVGIG (reference sequence). V shed 2 bases and J 4 bases; nucleotides not matched to a gene: 8. In nucleotides, the CDR3 is TGTGCCTGGAGTAGAGCACAGGGGGCAGGAGAGACCCAGTACTTC. It is translated as CAWSRAQGAGETQYF. Filled out from reference TRBV30 and TRBJ2-5, the complete variable domain reads SQTIHQWPATLVQPVGSPLSLECTVEGTSNPNLYWYRQAAGRGLQLLFYSVGIGQISSEVPQNLSASRPQDRQFILSSKKLLLSDSGFYLCAWSRAQGAGETQYFGPGTRLLVL.

This clonotype showed up many times. This chain connects TRBV5-1 to TRBJ1-2; TRBD1 aligns across 8 bases. J lost 4 bases, V lost 3 bases, and 5 bases had no gene match. Looked up from germline, CDR1 is SGHRS and CDR2 is YFSETQ. CDR3 size: 14 residues. CDR3 sequence reads: CASSSRTGSYGYTF. CDR3 coding DNA: TGCGCCAGCAGCTCGCGGACAGGGTCCTATGGCTACACCTTC.

This clonotype was detected many times. This chain connects TRBV7-2 to TRBJ2-7, with D hard to call. Trimming removed 6 bases from V and 7 bases from J, with 16 bases in between. Germline V gene data show CDR1 as SGHTA and CDR2 as FQGNSA. The CDR3 extends over 13 amino acids. The CDR3 bases are TGTGCCAGCAGTTATTGGAGTTGGTGGGAGCAGTACTTC. Residues: CASSYWSWWEQYF.

This clonotype was picked up many times. The V and J genes are TRBV30 and TRBJ1-5; D call uncertain. Germline V gives CDR1 GTSNPN, CDR2 SVGIG (reference sequence). Trimming took 2 bases from V and 0 from J, leaving 11 bases between them. CDR3 size: 15 residues. The DNA of the CDR3 is TGTGCCTGGAGTACCGGGATTAATAGCAATCAGCCCCAGCATTTT. Its protein is CAWSTGINSNQPQHF.